The sequence of this TCR beta chain was determined in a study of T cells in Graves' hyperthyroidism and ophthalmopathy. Study-wide findings and caveats: Stable hyperthyroidism was separated from ophthalmopathy by a model based on 13 V-J features.

There are many counts of this clonotype. Its antigen is still unknown. TCR beta CDR3 sequences were amplified from RNA transcripts. RT-PCR in the first round (using the HTBI primer set) targeted the TCR CDR3. A single record per CDR3 protein comes from TCRdb applying MiXCR to the multiplex PCR reads. The sample has about 400,000 distinct CDR3 sequences, 14% to 15% seen once. For ophthalmopathy patients, the Clinical Activity Score was at least 3 and the NOSPECS grade at least 4; duration was under 3 months. Clinical symptoms, serum thyroxine and TRAb, thyroid ultrasound and orbital computed tomography together formed the diagnostic basis. PBMCs were sourced from less than 13 ml fresh peripheral blood. The CDR3 totals 15 residues. Germline V gives CDR1 SGHRS, CDR2 YFSETQ. Trimming pared 1 base from V and 1 base from J, leaving 10 bases between.

The genes are TRBV5-1 and TRBJ2-3; unclear D gene. The TCR was taken from a man younger than 35 with Graves' ophthalmopathy. The specimen was blood. Written as DNA, the CDR3 is TGCGCCAGCAGCTTGATATTAGTCGGCACAGATACGCAGTATTTT. It specifies CASSLILVGTDTQYF.